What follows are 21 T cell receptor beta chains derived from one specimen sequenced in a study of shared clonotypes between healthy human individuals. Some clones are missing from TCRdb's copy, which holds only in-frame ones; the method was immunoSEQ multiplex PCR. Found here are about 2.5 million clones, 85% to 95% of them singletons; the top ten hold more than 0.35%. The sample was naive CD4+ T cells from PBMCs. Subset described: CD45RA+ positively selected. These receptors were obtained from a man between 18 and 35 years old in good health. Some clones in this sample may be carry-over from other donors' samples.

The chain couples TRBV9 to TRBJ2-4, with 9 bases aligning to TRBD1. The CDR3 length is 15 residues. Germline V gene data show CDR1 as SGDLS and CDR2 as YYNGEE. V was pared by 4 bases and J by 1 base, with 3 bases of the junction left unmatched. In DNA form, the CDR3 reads TGTGCCAGCAGCCCTGGACAGGGGGCCAAAAACATTCAGTACTTC. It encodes CASSPGQGAKNIQYF.

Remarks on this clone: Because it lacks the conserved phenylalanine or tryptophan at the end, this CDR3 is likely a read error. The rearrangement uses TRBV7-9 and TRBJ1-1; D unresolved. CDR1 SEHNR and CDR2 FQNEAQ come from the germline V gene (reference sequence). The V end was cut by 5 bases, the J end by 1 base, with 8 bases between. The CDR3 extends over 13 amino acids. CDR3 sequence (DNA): TGTGCCAGCAGCCTGGAGGGGAACACTGAAGCTTTCTGT. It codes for CASSLEGNTEAFC.

CDR3 region: CASSGQGSSSYEQYF. The CDR3 DNA reads TGTGCCAGCAGTGGGCAGGGGAGTAGCTCCTACGAGCAGTACTTC. V gene TRBV2 combines with J gene TRBJ2-7; D possibly corresponds to TRBD1 (6 bases). Germline values: CDR1 SNHLY, CDR2 FYNNEI. The CDR3 consists of 15 residues. The ends were cut back, 4 bases at V and 0 bases at J, with 13 bases in the middle.

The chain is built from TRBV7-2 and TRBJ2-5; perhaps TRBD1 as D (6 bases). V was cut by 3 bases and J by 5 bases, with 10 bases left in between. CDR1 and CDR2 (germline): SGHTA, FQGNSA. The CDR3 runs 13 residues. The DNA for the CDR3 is TGTGCCAGCAGCTTTAACAGGGAGGAGACCCAGTACTTC. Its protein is CASSFNREETQYF.

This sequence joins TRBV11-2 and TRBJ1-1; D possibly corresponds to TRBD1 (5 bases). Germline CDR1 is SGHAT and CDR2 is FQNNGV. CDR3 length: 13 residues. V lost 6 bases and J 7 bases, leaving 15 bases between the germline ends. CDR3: CASSLGPVGEAFF. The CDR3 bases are TGTGCCAGCAGTTTGGGGCCCGTCGGTGAAGCTTTCTTT. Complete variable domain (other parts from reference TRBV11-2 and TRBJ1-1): EAGVAQSPRYKIIEKRQSVAFWCNPISGHATLYWYQQILGQGPKLLIQFQNNGVVDDSQLPKDRFSAERLKGVDSTLKIQPAKLEDSAVYLCASSLGPVGEAFFGQGTRLTVV.

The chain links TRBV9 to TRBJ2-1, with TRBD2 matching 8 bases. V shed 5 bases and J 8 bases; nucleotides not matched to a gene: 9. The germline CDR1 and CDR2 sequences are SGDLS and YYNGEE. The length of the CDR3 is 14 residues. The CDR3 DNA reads TGTGCCAGCAGGCCGGGACTAGTAGGTTATGAGCAGTTCTTC. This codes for CASRPGLVGYEQFF.

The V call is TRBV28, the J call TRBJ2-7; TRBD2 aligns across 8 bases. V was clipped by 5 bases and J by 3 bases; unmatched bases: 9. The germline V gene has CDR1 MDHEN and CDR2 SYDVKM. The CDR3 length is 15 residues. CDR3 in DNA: TGTGCCAGCAGTCCCAGATCGGGACTAGTCTACGAGCAGTACTTC. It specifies CASSPRSGLVYEQYF.

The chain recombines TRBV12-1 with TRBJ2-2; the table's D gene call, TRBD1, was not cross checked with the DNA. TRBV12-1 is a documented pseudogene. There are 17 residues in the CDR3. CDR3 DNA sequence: TGTGCCAGCAGCCCCAGGGGGTGGACAGGAAGAGCCGGGGAGCTGTTTTTT. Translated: CASSPRGWTGRAGELFF.

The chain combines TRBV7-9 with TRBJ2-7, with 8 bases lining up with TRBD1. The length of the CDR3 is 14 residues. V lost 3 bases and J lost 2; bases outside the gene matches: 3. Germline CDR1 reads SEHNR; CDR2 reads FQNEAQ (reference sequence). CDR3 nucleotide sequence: TGTGCCAGCAGCTTGGGACAGGAGCCCTACGAGCAGTACTTC. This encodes CASSLGQEPYEQYF.

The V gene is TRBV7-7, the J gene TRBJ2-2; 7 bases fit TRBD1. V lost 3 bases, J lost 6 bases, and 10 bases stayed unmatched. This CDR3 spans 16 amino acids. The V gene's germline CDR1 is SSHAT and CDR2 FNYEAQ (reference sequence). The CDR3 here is CASSLSTGVSAGELFF. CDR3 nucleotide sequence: TGTGCCAGCAGCTTGAGTACAGGGGTTTCCGCCGGGGAGCTGTTTTTT.

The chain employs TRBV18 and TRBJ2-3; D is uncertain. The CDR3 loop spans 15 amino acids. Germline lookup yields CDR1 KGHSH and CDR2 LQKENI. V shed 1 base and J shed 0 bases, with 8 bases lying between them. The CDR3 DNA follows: TGTGCCAGCTCACCACGGGCAACTAGCACAGATACGCAGTATTTT. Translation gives CASSPRATSTDTQYF.

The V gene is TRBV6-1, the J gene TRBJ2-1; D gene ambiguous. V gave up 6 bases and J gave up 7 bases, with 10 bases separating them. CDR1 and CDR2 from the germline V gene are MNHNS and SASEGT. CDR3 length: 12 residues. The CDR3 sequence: CASSPPRNEQFF. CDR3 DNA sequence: TGTGCCAGCAGCCCCCCCAGGAATGAGCAGTTCTTC.

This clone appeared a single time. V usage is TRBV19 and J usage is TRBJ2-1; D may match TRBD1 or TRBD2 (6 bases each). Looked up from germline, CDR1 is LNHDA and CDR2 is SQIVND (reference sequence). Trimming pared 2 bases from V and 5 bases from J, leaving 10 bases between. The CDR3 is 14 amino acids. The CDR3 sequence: CASSILGGNNEQFF. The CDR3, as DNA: TGTGCCAGTAGTATACTAGGGGGGAACAATGAGCAGTTCTTC.

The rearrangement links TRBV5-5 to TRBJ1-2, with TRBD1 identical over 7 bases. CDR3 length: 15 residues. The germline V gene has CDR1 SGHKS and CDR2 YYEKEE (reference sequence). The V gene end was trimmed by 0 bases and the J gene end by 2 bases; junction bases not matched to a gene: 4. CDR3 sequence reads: CASSLDPQGNYGYTF. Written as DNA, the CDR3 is TGTGCCAGCAGCTTGGATCCACAGGGGAACTATGGCTACACCTTC.

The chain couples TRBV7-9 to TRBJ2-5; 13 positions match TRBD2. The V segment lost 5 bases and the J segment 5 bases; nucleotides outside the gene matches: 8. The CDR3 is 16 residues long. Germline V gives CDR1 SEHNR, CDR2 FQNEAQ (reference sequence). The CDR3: CASSPTSGRAEETQYF. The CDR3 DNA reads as TGTGCCAGCAGCCCTACTAGCGGGAGGGCCGAGGAGACCCAGTACTTC.

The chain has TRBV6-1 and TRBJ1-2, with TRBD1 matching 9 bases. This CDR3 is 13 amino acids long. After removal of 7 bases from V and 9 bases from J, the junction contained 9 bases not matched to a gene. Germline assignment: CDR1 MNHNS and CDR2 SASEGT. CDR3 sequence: CASTQRDRDSYTF. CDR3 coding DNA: TGTGCCAGCACCCAAAGGGACAGGGACAGCTACACCTTC.

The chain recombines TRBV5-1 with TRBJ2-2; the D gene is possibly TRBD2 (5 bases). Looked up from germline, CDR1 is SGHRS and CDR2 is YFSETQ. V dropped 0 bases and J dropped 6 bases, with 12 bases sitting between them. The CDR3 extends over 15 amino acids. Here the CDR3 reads CASSLDRGTAGELFF. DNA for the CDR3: TGCGCCAGCAGCTTGGATCGGGGAACGGCCGGGGAGCTGTTTTTT.

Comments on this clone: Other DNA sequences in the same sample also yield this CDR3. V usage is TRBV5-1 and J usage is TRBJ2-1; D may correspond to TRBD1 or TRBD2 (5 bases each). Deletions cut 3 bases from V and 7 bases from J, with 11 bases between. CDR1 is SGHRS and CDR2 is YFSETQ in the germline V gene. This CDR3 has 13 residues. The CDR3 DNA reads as TGCGCCAGCAGCTCCGGGACGATTAATGAGCAGTTCTTC. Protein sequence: CASSSGTINEQFF.

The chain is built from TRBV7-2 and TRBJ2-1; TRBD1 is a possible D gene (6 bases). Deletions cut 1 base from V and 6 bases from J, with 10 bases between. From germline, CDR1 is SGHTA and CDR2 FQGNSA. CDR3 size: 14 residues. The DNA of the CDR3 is TGTGCCAGCAGCTTAGAACAGGGTAGCAATGAGCAGTTCTTC. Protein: CASSLEQGSNEQFF.

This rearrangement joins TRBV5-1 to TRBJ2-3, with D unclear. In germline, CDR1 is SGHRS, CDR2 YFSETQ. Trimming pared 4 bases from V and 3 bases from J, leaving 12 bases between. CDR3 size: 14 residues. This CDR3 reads CASSPISGTDTQYF. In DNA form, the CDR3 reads TGCGCCAGCAGCCCCATTTCCGGAACAGATACGCAGTATTTT.

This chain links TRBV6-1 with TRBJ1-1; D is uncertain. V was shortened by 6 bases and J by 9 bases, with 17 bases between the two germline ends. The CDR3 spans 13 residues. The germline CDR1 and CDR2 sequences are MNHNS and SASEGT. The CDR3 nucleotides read TGTGCCAGCAGGGTTACGACCCCTATTAAAGCTTTCTTT. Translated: CASRVTTPIKAFF.